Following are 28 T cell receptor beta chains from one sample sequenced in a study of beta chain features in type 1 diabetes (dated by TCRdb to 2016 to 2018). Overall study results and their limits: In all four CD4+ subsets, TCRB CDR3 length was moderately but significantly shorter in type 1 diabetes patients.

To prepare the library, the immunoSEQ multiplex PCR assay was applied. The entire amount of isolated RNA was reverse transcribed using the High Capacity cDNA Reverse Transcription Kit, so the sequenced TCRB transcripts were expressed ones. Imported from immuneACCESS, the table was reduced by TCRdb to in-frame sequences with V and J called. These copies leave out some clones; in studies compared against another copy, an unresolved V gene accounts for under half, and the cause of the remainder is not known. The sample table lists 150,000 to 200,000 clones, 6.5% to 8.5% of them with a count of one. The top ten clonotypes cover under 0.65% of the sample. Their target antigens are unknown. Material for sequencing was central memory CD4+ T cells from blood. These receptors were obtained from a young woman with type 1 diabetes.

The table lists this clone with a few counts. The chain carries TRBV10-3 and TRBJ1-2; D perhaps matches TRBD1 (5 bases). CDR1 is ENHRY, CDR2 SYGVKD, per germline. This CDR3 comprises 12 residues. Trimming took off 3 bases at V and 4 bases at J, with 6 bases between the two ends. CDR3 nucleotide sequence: TGTGCCATCAGTGAACAGGCCTATGGCTACACCTTC. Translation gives CAISEQAYGYTF.

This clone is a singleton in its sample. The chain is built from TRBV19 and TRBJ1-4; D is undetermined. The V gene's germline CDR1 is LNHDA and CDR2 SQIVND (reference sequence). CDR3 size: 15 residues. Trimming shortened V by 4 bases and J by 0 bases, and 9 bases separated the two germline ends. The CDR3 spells CASSSQHATNEKLFF. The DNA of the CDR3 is TGTGCCAGTAGTAGCCAACACGCAACTAATGAAAAACTGTTTTTT. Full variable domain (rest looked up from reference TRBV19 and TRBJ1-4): DGGITQSPKYLFRKEGQNVTLSCEQNLNHDAMYWYRQDPGQGLRLIYYSQIVNDFQKGDIAEGYSVSREKKESFPLTVTSAQKNPTAFYLCASSSQHATNEKLFFGSGTQLSVL.

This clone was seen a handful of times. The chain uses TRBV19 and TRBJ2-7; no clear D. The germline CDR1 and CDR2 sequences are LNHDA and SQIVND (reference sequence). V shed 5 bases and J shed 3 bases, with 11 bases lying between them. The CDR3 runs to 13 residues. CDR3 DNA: TGTGCCAGTAGTCCCGCCGGTCTCTACGAGCAGTACTTC. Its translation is CASSPAGLYEQYF.

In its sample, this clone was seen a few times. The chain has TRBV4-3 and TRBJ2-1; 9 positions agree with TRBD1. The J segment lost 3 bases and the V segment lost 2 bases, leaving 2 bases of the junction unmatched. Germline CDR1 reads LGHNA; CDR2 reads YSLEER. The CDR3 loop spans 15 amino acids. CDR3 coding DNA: TGCGCCAGCAGCCAAAAGACAGGGGGCTACAATGAGCAGTTCTTC. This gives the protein CASSQKTGGYNEQFF.

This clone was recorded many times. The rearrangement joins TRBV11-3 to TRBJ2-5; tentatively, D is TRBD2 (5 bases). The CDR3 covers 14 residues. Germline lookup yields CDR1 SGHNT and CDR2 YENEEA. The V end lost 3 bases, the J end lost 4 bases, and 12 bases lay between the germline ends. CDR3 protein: CASSLALRVETQYF. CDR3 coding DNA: TGTGCCAGCAGCTTGGCCCTGAGGGTAGAGACCCAGTACTTC.

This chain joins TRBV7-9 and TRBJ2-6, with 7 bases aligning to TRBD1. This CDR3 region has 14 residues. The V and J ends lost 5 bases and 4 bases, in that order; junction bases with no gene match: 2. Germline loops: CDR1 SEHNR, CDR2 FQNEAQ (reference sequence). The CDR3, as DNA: TGTGCCAGCAGCCACAGGGGAGGGGCCAACGTCCTGACTTTC. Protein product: CASSHRGGANVLTF.

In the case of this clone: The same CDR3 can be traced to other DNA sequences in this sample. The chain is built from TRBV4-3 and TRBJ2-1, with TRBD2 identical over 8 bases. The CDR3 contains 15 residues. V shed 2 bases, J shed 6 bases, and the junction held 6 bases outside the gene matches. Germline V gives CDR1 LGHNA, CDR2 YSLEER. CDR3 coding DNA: TGCGCCAGCAGCCAACCCAGCGGGGGACTCAATGAGCAGTTCTTC. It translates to CASSQPSGGLNEQFF.

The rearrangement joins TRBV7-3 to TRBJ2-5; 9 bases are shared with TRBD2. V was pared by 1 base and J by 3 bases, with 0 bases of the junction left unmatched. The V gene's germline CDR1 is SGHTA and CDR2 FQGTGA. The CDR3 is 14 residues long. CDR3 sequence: CASSLSGREETQYF. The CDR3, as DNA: TGTGCCAGCAGCTTAAGCGGGAGGGAAGAGACCCAGTACTTC.

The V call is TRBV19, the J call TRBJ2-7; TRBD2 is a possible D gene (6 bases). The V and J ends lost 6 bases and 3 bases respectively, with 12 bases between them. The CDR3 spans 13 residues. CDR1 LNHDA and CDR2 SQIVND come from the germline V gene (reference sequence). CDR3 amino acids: CASRAGPDYEQYF. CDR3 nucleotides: TGTGCCAGTAGGGCGGGACCTGACTACGAGCAGTACTTC.

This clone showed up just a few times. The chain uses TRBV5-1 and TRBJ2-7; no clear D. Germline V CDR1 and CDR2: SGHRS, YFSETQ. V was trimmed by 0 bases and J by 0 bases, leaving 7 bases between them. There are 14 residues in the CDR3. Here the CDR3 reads CASSLVGFSYEQYF. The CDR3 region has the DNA TGCGCCAGCAGCTTGGTCGGGTTCTCCTACGAGCAGTACTTC.

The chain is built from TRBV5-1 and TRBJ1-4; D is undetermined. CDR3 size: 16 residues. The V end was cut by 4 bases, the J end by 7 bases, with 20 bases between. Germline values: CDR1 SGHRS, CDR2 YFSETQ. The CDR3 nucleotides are TGCGCCAGCAGCCTTCCGGAGGGAGTTTTGGGTGAAAAACTGTTTTTT. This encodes CASSLPEGVLGEKLFF. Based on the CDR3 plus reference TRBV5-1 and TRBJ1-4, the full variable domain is KAGVTQTPRYLIKTRGQQVTLSCSPISGHRSVSWYQQTPGQGLQFLFEYFSETQRNKGNFPGRFSGRQFSNSRSEMNVSTLELGDSALYLCASSLPEGVLGEKLFFGSGTQLSVL.

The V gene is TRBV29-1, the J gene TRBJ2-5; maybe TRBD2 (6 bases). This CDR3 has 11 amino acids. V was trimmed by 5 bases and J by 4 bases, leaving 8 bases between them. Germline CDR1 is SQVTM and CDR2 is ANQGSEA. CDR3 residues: CSVRRAETQYF. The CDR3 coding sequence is TGCAGCGTTCGGAGGGCAGAGACCCAGTACTTC.

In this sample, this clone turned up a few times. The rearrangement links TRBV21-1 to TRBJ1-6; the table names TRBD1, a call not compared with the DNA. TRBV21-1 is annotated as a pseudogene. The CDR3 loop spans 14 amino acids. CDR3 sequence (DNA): TGTGCCAGCCTTACAGGGAAGGAGCACTCACCCCTCCACTTT. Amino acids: CASLTGKEHSPLHF.

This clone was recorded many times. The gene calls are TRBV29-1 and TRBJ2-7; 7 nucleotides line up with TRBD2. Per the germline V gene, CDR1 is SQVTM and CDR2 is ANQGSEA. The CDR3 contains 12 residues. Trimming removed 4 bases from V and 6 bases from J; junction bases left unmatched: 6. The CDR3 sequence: CSVGLGGSEQYF. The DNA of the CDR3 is TGCAGCGTTGGGTTGGGAGGGAGCGAGCAGTACTTC.

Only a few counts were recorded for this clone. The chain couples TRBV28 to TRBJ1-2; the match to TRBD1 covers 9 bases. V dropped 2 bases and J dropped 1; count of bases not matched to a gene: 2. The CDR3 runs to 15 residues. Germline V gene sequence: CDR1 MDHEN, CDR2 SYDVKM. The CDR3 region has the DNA TGTGCCAGCAGTTTAGGGACAGGGCTTAACTATGGCTACACCTTC. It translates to CASSLGTGLNYGYTF.

Written as DNA, the CDR3 is TGTGCCAGCATTGGACAATTGCATGGCTACACCTTC. Translated, it gives CASIGQLHGYTF. The V call is TRBV28, the J call TRBJ1-2; D possibly corresponds to TRBD1 (5 bases). This CDR3 has 12 amino acids. V lost 7 bases to trimming and J lost 6 bases, with 12 bases between them. In germline, CDR1 is MDHEN, CDR2 SYDVKM.

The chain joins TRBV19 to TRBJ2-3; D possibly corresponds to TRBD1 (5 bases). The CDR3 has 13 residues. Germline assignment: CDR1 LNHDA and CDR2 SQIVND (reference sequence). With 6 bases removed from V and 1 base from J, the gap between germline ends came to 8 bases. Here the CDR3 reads CASSIQGTDTQYF. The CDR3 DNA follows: TGTGCCAGTAGCATACAGGGCACAGATACGCAGTATTTT. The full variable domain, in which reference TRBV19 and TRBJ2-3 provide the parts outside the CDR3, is DGGITQSPKYLFRKEGQNVTLSCEQNLNHDAMYWYRQDPGQGLRLIYYSQIVNDFQKGDIAEGYSVSREKKESFPLTVTSAQKNPTAFYLCASSIQGTDTQYFGPGTRLTVL.

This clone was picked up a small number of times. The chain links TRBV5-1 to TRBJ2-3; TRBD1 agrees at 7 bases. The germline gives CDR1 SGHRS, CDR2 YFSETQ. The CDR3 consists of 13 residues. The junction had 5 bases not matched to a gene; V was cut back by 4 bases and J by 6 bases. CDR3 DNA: TGCGCCAGCAGCACTGGGACAGCGGATACGCAGTATTTT. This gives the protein CASSTGTADTQYF.

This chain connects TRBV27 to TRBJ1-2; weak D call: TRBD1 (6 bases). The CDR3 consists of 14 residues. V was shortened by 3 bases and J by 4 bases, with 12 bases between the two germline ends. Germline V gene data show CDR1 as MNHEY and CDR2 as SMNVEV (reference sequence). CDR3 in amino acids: CASSFSDSAYGYTF. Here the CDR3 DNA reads TGTGCCAGCAGTTTCTCGGACAGCGCCTATGGCTACACCTTC.

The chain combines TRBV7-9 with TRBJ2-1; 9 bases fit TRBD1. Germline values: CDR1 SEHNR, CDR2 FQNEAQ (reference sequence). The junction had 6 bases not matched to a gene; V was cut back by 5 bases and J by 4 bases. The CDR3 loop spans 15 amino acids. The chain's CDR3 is CASSRAGTGYNEQFF. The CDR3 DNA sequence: TGTGCCAGCAGCCGCGCCGGGACAGGGTACAATGAGCAGTTCTTC.

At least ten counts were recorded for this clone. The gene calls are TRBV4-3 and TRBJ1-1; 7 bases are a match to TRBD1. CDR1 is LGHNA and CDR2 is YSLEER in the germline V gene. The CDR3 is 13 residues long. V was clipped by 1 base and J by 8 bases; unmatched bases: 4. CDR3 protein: CASSQGEQGEAFF. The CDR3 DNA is TGCGCCAGCAGCCAAGGGGAACAGGGGGAAGCTTTCTTT.

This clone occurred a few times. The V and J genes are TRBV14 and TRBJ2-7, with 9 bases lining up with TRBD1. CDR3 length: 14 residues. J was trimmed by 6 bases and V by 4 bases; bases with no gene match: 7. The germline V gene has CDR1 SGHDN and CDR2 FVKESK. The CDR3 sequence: CASSRETGGLEQYF. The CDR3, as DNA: TGTGCCAGCAGCCGTGAGACAGGGGGGCTCGAGCAGTACTTC.

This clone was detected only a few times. The CDR3 spells CASSTNRDSEQFF. For the CDR3, the DNA is TGTGCCAGCAGCACCAACAGGGACAGTGAGCAGTTCTTC. The V call is TRBV11-3, the J call TRBJ2-1; 7 nucleotides agree with TRBD1. This CDR3 spans 13 amino acids. V trimming: 5 bases; J trimming: 9 bases; junction bases outside the gene matches: 7. Germline assignment: CDR1 SGHNT and CDR2 YENEEA.

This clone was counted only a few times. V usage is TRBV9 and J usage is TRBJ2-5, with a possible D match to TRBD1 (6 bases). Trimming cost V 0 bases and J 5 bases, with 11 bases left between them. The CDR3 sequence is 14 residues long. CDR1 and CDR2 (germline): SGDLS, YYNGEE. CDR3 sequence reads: CASSVAAGEETQYF. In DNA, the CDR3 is TGTGCCAGCAGCGTAGCGGCAGGGGAGGAGACCCAGTACTTC.

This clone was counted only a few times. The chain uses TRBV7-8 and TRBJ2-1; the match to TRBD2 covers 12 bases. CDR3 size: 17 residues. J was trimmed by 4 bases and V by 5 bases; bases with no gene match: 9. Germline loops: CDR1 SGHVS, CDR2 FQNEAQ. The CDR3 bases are TGTGCCAGCAGCCCGACGGGGGGGACTAGCGGGTACAATGAGCAGTTCTTC. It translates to CASSPTGGTSGYNEQFF.

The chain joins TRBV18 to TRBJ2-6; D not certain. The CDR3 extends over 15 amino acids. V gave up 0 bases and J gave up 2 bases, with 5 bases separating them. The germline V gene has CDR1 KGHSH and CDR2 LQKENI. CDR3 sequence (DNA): TGTGCCAGCTCACCACCCGTAACTGGGGCCAACGTCCTGACTTTC. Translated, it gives CASSPPVTGANVLTF.

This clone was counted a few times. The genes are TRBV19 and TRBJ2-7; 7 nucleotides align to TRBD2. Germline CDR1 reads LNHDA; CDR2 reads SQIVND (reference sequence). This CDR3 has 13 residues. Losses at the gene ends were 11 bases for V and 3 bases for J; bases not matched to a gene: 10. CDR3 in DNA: TGTGCCTCGGCGGGCGGGAGCGGCTACGAGCAGTACTTC. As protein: CASAGGSGYEQYF.

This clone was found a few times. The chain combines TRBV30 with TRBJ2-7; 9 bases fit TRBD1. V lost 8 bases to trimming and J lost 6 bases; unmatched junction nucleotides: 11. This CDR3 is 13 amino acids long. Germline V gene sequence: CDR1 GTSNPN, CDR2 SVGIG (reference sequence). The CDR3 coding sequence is TGTGCCAGCCGACAGGGGGGAGGGAGCGAGCAGTACTTC. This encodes CASRQGGGSEQYF.